The 18 T cell receptor beta chains below come from one sample, sequenced in a study of blood T cell repertoires in COVID-19. Profiling relied on immunoSEQ multiplex PCR, and the TCRdb table lists in-frame clones only, not all of them. The sample has under 300,000 clones, 86% seen once. Sequenced input: peripheral blood. The source of these receptors is a man aged 30 to 39 who had recovered from COVID-19.

J is TRBJ2-3 and V is TRBV9, with TRBD2 identical over 10 bases. Per the germline V gene, CDR1 is SGDLS and CDR2 is YYNGEE. Trimming took 1 base from V and 2 from J; bases not matched to a gene: 7. CDR3 length: 17 amino acids. As DNA, the CDR3 is TGTGCCAGCAGCGTAACGGTAGCGGGGGGCTCCACAGATACGCAGTATTTT. Translated, it gives CASSVTVAGGSTDTQYF.

V is TRBV7-9 and J is TRBJ2-7; TRBD2 might be the D (6 bases). Germline V gene lookup returns CDR1 SEHNR and CDR2 FQNEAQ (reference sequence). Trimming stripped 3 bases from V and 0 bases from J, with 12 bases between. The CDR3 runs to 15 residues. The CDR3 region has the DNA TGTGCCAGCAGCTTTGAGGGAGGAAGCTCCTACGAGCAGTACTTC. Encoded protein: CASSFEGGSSYEQYF.

This sequence joins TRBV5-1 and TRBJ2-1; TRBD1 matches at 8 bases. The CDR3 has 17 residues. The germline CDR1 and CDR2 sequences are SGHRS and YFSETQ. After removal of 6 bases from V and 5 bases from J, the junction contained 16 bases not matched to a gene. The chain's CDR3 is CASTSPAGTGPNNEQFF. DNA for the CDR3: TGCGCCAGCACCTCCCCTGCAGGGACAGGACCAAACAATGAGCAGTTCTTC.

The J gene is TRBJ1-1, the V gene TRBV5-5, with D possibly being TRBD1 (6 bases). V was clipped by 1 base and J by 8 bases, with 12 bases between them. Germline CDR1 is SGHKS and CDR2 is YYEKEE (reference sequence). The CDR3 is made up of 13 amino acids. The CDR3, as DNA: TGTGCCAGCAGCTTGCGCAGGGGAGAAGAAGCTTTCTTT. This gives the protein CASSLRRGEEAFF.

The genes are TRBV4-2 and TRBJ2-2; D remains unclear. This CDR3 spans 17 amino acids. Trimming pared 5 bases from V and 0 bases from J, leaving 16 bases between. Germline values: CDR1 LGHNA, CDR2 YNFKEQ. This CDR3 is CASSKRPTDTNTGELFF. CDR3 DNA: TGTGCCAGCAGCAAGCGCCCGACGGATACGAACACCGGGGAGCTGTTTTTT.

The rearrangement joins TRBV11-2 to TRBJ2-7, with 9 nucleotides matching TRBD1. The CDR3 loop spans 17 amino acids. Looked up from germline, CDR1 is SGHAT and CDR2 is FQNNGV. Trimming at V came to 2 bases and at J to 8 bases, leaving 16 bases not matched to a gene. Here the CDR3 reads CASSLRVGDRVGFKQYF. DNA of the CDR3: TGTGCCAGCAGCTTAAGGGTCGGGGACAGGGTTGGGTTCAAGCAGTACTTC.

The chain recombines TRBV5-1 with TRBJ1-4; D possibly corresponds to TRBD1 (5 bases). Germline-derived CDR1 and CDR2 are SGHRS and YFSETQ. The CDR3 contains 17 residues. V gave up 3 bases and J gave up 7 bases, with 22 bases separating them. CDR3 amino acids: CASSYLDTGTGGEKLFF. CDR3 DNA: TGCGCCAGCAGCTACCTAGATACCGGGACTGGCGGTGAAAAACTGTTTTTT.

This rearrangement joins TRBV18 to TRBJ1-2; 8 bases line up with TRBD1. This CDR3 is built from 17 residues. Germline V gives CDR1 KGHSH, CDR2 LQKENI. Trimming at V came to 3 bases and at J to 3 bases, leaving 12 bases not matched to a gene. The CDR3 nucleotides read TGTGCCAGCTCACCCCTCACCCCCGGACAGGGAGACTATGGCTACACCTTC. Residues: CASSPLTPGQGDYGYTF.

This chain links TRBV3-1 (or the pseudogene TRBV3-2) with TRBJ1-2, with D tentatively TRBD1 (5 bases). The CDR3 is 14 amino acids. Trimming took 1 base from V and 8 from J, leaving 14 bases between them. From germline, CDR1 is LGHDT and CDR2 YNNKEL (reference sequence). The CDR3 DNA is TGTGCCAGCAGCCAAGGACGGGGGGTCGGAGGCTACACCTTC. It codes for CASSQGRGVGGYTF.

The rearrangement links TRBV27 to TRBJ2-4; no clear D. Trimming pared 2 bases from V and 1 base from J, leaving 18 bases between. CDR1 is MNHEY and CDR2 is SMNVEV in the germline V gene (reference sequence). The CDR3 has 18 residues. The CDR3 DNA sequence: TGTGCCAGCAGTTTAACAAGAGGATTTATGAGGGCCAAAAACATTCAGTACTTC. Protein: CASSLTRGFMRAKNIQYF.

Comment on this clone: Mismatch with germline at one junction end may stem from a read error. CDR3 DNA sequence: TGTGCCAGCAGCTTGCGAGGGGACAGCGCCCGCTTC. Residues: CASSLRGDSARF. V is TRBV5-8 and J is TRBJ1-2, with 7 bases matching TRBD1. Germline CDR1 is SGHTS and CDR2 is YDEGEE. This CDR3 has 12 amino acids.

V usage is TRBV13 and J usage is TRBJ1-4; D not certain. Germline lookup yields CDR1 PRHDT and CDR2 FYEKMQ (reference sequence). V dropped 5 bases and J dropped 3 bases, with 10 bases sitting between them. CDR3 size: 14 residues. The DNA of the CDR3 is TGTGCCAGCAGCATAAGGCAGGCTAATGAAAAACTGTTTTTT. Translation: CASSIRQANEKLFF.

In nucleotides, the CDR3 is TGTGCCAGCAGCTCCCGGGACAGGAACACTGAAGCTTTCTTT. Protein: CASSSRDRNTEAFF. The chain joins TRBV13 to TRBJ1-1, with 7 bases identical to TRBD1. V trimming: 4 bases; J trimming: 1 base; junction bases outside the gene matches: 3. This CDR3 is built from 14 residues. Germline loops: CDR1 PRHDT, CDR2 FYEKMQ (reference sequence).

This clone was seen a single time. The rearrangement links TRBV4-1 to TRBJ1-1; the D gene is possibly TRBD1 (5 bases). The CDR3 extends over 16 amino acids. Germline V lookup: CDR1 MGHRA, CDR2 YSYEKL. Trimming removed 1 base from V and 4 bases from J, with 16 bases in between. CDR3 nucleotides: TGCGCCAGCAGCCAAGCAGGACGGGGGGTGACCACTGAAGCTTTCTTT. Translating it yields CASSQAGRGVTTEAFF.

The chain joins TRBV2 to TRBJ2-1; no clear D. The V gene's germline CDR1 is SNHLY and CDR2 FYNNEI. CDR3 length: 13 amino acids. V was clipped by 4 bases and J by 9 bases, with 13 bases between them. The DNA of the CDR3 is TGTGCCAGCAGTGGTCCTGCGTCCGGTGAGCAGTTCTTC. It specifies CASSGPASGEQFF.

This clone showed up just a few times. The chain uses TRBV6-2 or TRBV6-3 and TRBJ1-5; D unclear. The CDR3 sequence is 14 residues long. Germline loops: CDR1 MNHEY, CDR2 SVGEGT. V was clipped by 5 bases and J by 6 bases, with 14 bases between them. The CDR3 nucleotides are TGTGCCAGCAGTGCCGGGAATTTACGTCAGCCCCAGCATTTT. Residues: CASSAGNLRQPQHF.

The chain has TRBV5-1 and TRBJ1-1, with 8 bases identical to TRBD1. Germline CDR1 is SGHRS and CDR2 is YFSETQ. Trimming at V came to 0 bases and at J to 5 bases, leaving 6 bases not matched to a gene. The CDR3 sequence is 15 residues long. Written as DNA, the CDR3 is TGCGCCAGCAGCTTGGACGCGACAGGGGTGACTGAAGCTTTCTTT. Encoded protein: CASSLDATGVTEAFF.

This clone was counted a few times. The V and J genes are TRBV6-5 and TRBJ1-5; D unresolved. Per germline, CDR1 MNHEY and CDR2 SVGAGI. Trimming pared 7 bases from V and 0 bases from J, leaving 13 bases between. This CDR3 is built from 15 residues. CDR3 sequence (DNA): TGTGCCAGCAAGTTTACAGATAATAGCAATCAGCCCCAGCATTTT. Its protein product is CASKFTDNSNQPQHF.